This section outlines one T cell receptor beta chain sequence together with its context. Its cognate antigen is unknown. Recipients received nonmyeloablative bone marrow transplants from related graft donors, with transient mixed chimerism. CD4+CD25+CD127- Tregs, CD4+CD25- non-Tregs, CD4 and CD8 cells were sorted. The data originate from a study of Tregs in tolerant kidney transplant recipients. Study-wide points: Few patients were studied, so findings need validation in larger groups. Tolerant patients' donor-specific Tregs expanded beyond overall Tregs, suggesting antigen-driven growth. Activated donor B cell expansion appeared to reveal the most relevant donor-specific TCRbeta repertoire.

Some clones are missing from TCRdb's copy, which holds only in-frame ones; the method was immunoSEQ multiplex PCR. The listing records 6,000 or so clones. The source is a human patient who received a combined kidney and bone marrow transplant. The T cells may partly be graft donor cells. The source was CD4+ T cells from blood (PBMCs), collected 6 months after the transplant.

The sequenced part of the CDR3 DNA is TGTGCCAGCAGCCAAGCAACCGGGGAG. Protein product: CASSQATGE. The CDR3 as a whole reads CASSQATGELFF. V and J are TRBV14 and TRBJ2-2; D not resolved. The read terminates 3 residues ahead of where the CDR3 ends, so the germline J gene completes it. The germline V gene encodes CDR1 SGHDN and CDR2 FVKESK. This CDR3 region has 12 residues. Trimming removed 1 base at V and 5 bases at J, with 2 bases between.